These 22 T cell receptor beta chains share one sample of origin, sequenced in a study of blood T cell repertoires in COVID-19. Assay: immunoSEQ multiplex PCR; the TCRdb copy retains only in-frame clones and omits some. The table has roughly 250,000 clones, 65% to 80% seen once; the top ten hold roughly 4%. What was sequenced was peripheral blood. These receptor sequences come from a woman in her 40s with active or convalescent COVID-19.

The chain carries TRBV11-2 and TRBJ2-7; no definite D call. The V gene's germline CDR1 is SGHAT and CDR2 FQNNGV. The CDR3 sequence is 12 residues long. V was shortened by 4 bases and J by 5 bases, with 9 bases between the two germline ends. The CDR3 here is CASSSGYHEQYV. The DNA of the CDR3 is TGTGCCAGCAGCTCAGGTTACCACGAGCAGTACGTC.

V gene TRBV5-1 combines with J gene TRBJ2-1, with unresolved D. The CDR3 has 13 residues. Germline lookup yields CDR1 SGHRS and CDR2 YFSETQ. The V gene lost 3 bases and the J gene lost 2 bases, with 6 bases spanning the gap. CDR3 DNA: TGCGCCAGCAGCTCCCAGGCCTACAATGAGCAGTTCTTC. This codes for CASSSQAYNEQFF.

J is TRBJ2-1 and V is TRBV19; tentatively, D is TRBD1 (5 bases). Germline V gene sequence: CDR1 LNHDA, CDR2 SQIVND (reference sequence). The CDR3 loop spans 15 amino acids. Trimming removed 3 bases at V and 2 bases at J, with 11 bases between. CDR3 amino acids: CASSMGQGTYNEQFF. In DNA, the CDR3 is TGTGCCAGTAGTATGGGCCAGGGCACCTACAATGAGCAGTTCTTC.

The V and J genes are TRBV18 and TRBJ1-1; 9 nucleotides align to TRBD1. Germline CDR1 is KGHSH and CDR2 is LQKENI. The V segment lost 3 bases and the J segment 11 bases; nucleotides outside the gene matches: 7. The CDR3 loop spans 13 amino acids. The CDR3 DNA follows: TGTGCCAGCTCACCCCCGGGACAGGGTTTTGCTTTCTTT. This translates into CASSPPGQGFAFF.

This clone is a singleton in its sample. The gene calls are TRBV6-5 and TRBJ1-1; 7 bases line up with TRBD1. The CDR3 runs 15 residues. The junction had 11 bases not matched to a gene; V was cut back by 5 bases and J by 5 bases. Germline CDR1 MNHEY, CDR2 SVGAGI. This CDR3 is CASSLEGAIMTEAFF. The CDR3 DNA follows: TGTGCCAGCAGTCTTGAGGGGGCGATTATGACTGAAGCTTTCTTT.

In its sample, this clone was seen once. The rearrangement links TRBV11-2 to TRBJ1-4, with D tentatively TRBD1 (5 bases). The V gene lost 1 base and the J gene lost 10 bases, with 10 bases spanning the gap. CDR3 length: 13 residues. The germline V gene has CDR1 SGHAT and CDR2 FQNNGV. CDR3 in amino acids: CASSLADSSKLFF. In nucleotides, the CDR3 is TGTGCCAGCAGCTTAGCCGACAGCTCAAAACTGTTTTTT.

V gene TRBV7-9 combines with J gene TRBJ2-7; TRBD2 might be the D (7 bases). Germline loops: CDR1 SEHNR, CDR2 FQNEAQ (reference sequence). The CDR3 length is 16 residues. The V gene lost 7 bases and the J gene lost 2 bases, with 21 bases spanning the gap. The DNA for the CDR3 is TGTGCCAGCAACACAATAAAGGGGGGGGATCCCTACGAGCAGTACTTC. Its protein is CASNTIKGGDPYEQYF.

The chain uses TRBV7-2 and TRBJ1-1; D might be TRBD1 (5 bases). Per the germline V gene, CDR1 is SGHTA and CDR2 is FQGNSA. The V end was cut by 5 bases, the J end by 2 bases, with 12 bases between. The CDR3 runs 14 residues. The CDR3 DNA reads TGTGCCAGCAGCCGGCAGGGAGGAAACACTGAAGCTTTCTTT. Its protein product is CASSRQGGNTEAFF. Full variable domain (remainder filled in from reference TRBV7-2 and TRBJ1-1): GAGVSQSPSNKVTEKGKDVELRCDPISGHTALYWYRQSLGQGLEFLIYFQGNSAPDKSGLPSDRFSAERTGGSVSTLTIQRTQQEDSAVYLCASSRQGGNTEAFFGQGTRLTVV.

The gene calls are TRBV5-1 and TRBJ2-2, with D possibly TRBD2 on 6 matching bases. The germline CDR1 and CDR2 sequences are SGHRS and YFSETQ. The CDR3 spans 15 residues. The V end lost 4 bases, the J end lost 4 bases, and 14 bases lay between the germline ends. In DNA, the CDR3 is TGCGCCAGCAGCCTGCGACTAGATGGCACCGGGGAGCTGTTTTTT. Translating gives CASSLRLDGTGELFF.

V usage is TRBV14 and J usage is TRBJ2-5; the match to TRBD1 covers 9 bases. Trimming at V came to 2 bases and at J to 5 bases, leaving 6 bases not matched to a gene. CDR3 length: 15 amino acids. In germline, CDR1 is SGHDN, CDR2 FVKESK. The CDR3, as DNA: TGTGCCAGCAGCCAAATAACAGGGGGCAGGGAGACCCAGTACTTC. Protein sequence: CASSQITGGRETQYF.

The V and J genes are TRBV4-1 and TRBJ2-7; TRBD2 is a possible D gene (6 bases). The V gene's germline CDR1 is MGHRA and CDR2 YSYEKL. V was clipped by 4 bases and J by 5 bases, with 15 bases between them. The CDR3 has 14 amino acids. CDR3 in amino acids: CASSPLVASDEQYF. The CDR3 region has the DNA TGCGCCAGCAGCCCCCTCGTGGCTAGCGACGAGCAGTACTTC.

The chain combines TRBV30 with TRBJ1-2; perhaps TRBD1 as D (6 bases). V lost 1 base and J lost 3, with 9 bases in between. The CDR3 contains 13 residues. The germline CDR1 and CDR2 sequences are GTSNPN and SVGIG (reference sequence). CDR3: CAWSDRTDYGYTF. The CDR3 DNA sequence: TGTGCCTGGAGTGATAGGACAGACTATGGCTACACCTTC.

The V call is TRBV27, the J call TRBJ1-2; possibly TRBD1 for D (5 bases). Germline CDR1 MNHEY, CDR2 SMNVEV (reference sequence). V was trimmed by 5 bases and J by 7 bases, leaving 20 bases between them. The CDR3 runs to 15 residues. The CDR3 loop reads CASSVLPQGKGGYTF. CDR3 DNA sequence: TGTGCCAGCAGTGTATTACCGCAGGGAAAGGGTGGCTACACCTTC.

The chain uses TRBV28 and TRBJ1-1, with D perhaps matching TRBD1 (6 bases). The germline gives CDR1 MDHEN, CDR2 SYDVKM. The V gene lost 7 bases and the J gene lost 2 bases, with 14 bases spanning the gap. The CDR3 sequence is 14 residues long. The chain's CDR3 is CASIEQGVNTEAFF. The CDR3 DNA follows: TGTGCCAGCATCGAACAGGGAGTTAACACTGAAGCTTTCTTT.

V and J are TRBV10-3 and TRBJ1-4; 10 nucleotides agree with TRBD1. Germline V gene lookup returns CDR1 ENHRY and CDR2 SYGVKD. This CDR3 is 15 amino acids long. Trimming cost V 3 bases and J 6 bases; bases outside gene matches: 4. The CDR3 nucleotides read TGTGCCATCAGTGACAAAGGACAGGGGGATGAAAAACTGTTTTTT. Protein sequence: CAISDKGQGDEKLFF.

V is TRBV27 and J is TRBJ1-1; D is uncertain. Trimming removed 4 bases at V and 6 bases at J, with 12 bases between. Per the germline V gene, CDR1 is MNHEY and CDR2 is SMNVEV (reference sequence). This CDR3 contains 13 residues. CDR3 loop: CASSSRGRPEAFF. DNA for the CDR3: TGTGCCAGCAGTTCCCGGGGAAGACCTGAAGCTTTCTTT.

V gene TRBV18 combines with J gene TRBJ1-6; D possibly corresponds to TRBD1 (6 bases). V was clipped by 1 base and J by 9 bases, with 13 bases between them. The V gene's germline CDR1 is KGHSH and CDR2 LQKENI. This CDR3 has 15 amino acids. DNA of the CDR3: TGTGCCAGCTCACCACTGGTACAGGGTACTTCACCCCTCCACTTT. This gives the protein CASSPLVQGTSPLHF.

This clone came up once. The chain uses TRBV5-1 and TRBJ1-6; 9 bases are a match to TRBD1. Germline V gene data show CDR1 as SGHRS and CDR2 as YFSETQ. The CDR3 sequence is 14 residues long. V lost 1 base to trimming and J lost 12 bases; unmatched junction nucleotides: 5. The CDR3 coding sequence is TGCGCCAGCAGCTTGAGACAGGGGGAAGGACCCCTCCACTTT. It codes for CASSLRQGEGPLHF.

The chain has TRBV27 and TRBJ2-1, with TRBD2 matching over 10 bases. CDR1 and CDR2 from the germline V gene are MNHEY and SMNVEV (reference sequence). The J segment lost 7 bases and the V segment lost 8 bases, leaving 8 bases of the junction unmatched. This CDR3 is built from 14 residues. Here the CDR3 reads CASLSGGALNEQFF. CDR3 bases: TGTGCCAGCCTAAGCGGGGGGGCCTTGAATGAGCAGTTCTTC.

The chain carries TRBV5-1 and TRBJ1-5; D is perhaps TRBD1 (6 bases). The length of the CDR3 is 15 residues. Trimming removed 0 bases at V and 6 bases at J, with 13 bases between. From germline, CDR1 is SGHRS and CDR2 YFSETQ. The CDR3 is CASSLEGGQGQPQHF. CDR3 sequence (DNA): TGCGCCAGCAGCTTGGAGGGGGGGCAGGGTCAGCCCCAGCATTTT.

As concerns this clone: At the DNA level, this CDR3 is encoded by other sequences in the same sample as well. The V gene is TRBV9, the J gene TRBJ2-5, with D hard to call. The length of the CDR3 is 13 residues. Trimming removed 4 bases at V and 0 bases at J, with 7 bases between. Germline V gene data show CDR1 as SGDLS and CDR2 as YYNGEE. CDR3 amino acids: CASSPLYQETQYF. Written as DNA, the CDR3 is TGTGCCAGCAGCCCCTTGTACCAAGAGACCCAGTACTTC.

The chain couples TRBV10-2 to TRBJ1-1; D may be TRBD1 (5 bases). The CDR3 spans 16 residues. Germline values: CDR1 WSHSY, CDR2 SAAADI. V was pared by 4 bases and J by 1 base, with 16 bases between. CDR3: CASSGDLGEANTEAFF. In DNA form, the CDR3 reads TGCGCCAGCAGTGGGGATTTGGGGGAGGCGAACACTGAAGCTTTCTTT.